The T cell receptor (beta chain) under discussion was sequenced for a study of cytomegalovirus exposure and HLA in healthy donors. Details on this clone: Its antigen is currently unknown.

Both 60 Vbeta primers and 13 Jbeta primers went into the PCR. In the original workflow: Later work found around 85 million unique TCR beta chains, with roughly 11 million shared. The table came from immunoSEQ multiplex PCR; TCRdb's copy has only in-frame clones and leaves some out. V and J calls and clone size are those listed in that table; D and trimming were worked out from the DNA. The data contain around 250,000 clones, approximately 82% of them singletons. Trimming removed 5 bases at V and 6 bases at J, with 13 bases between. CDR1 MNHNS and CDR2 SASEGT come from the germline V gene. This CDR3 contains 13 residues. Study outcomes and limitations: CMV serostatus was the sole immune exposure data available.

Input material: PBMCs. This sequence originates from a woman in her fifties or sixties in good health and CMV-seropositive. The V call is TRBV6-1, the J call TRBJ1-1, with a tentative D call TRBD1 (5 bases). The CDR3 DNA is TGTGCCAGCAGTACCGGGACTGTGGCTGAAGCTTTCTTT. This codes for CASSTGTVAEAFF.